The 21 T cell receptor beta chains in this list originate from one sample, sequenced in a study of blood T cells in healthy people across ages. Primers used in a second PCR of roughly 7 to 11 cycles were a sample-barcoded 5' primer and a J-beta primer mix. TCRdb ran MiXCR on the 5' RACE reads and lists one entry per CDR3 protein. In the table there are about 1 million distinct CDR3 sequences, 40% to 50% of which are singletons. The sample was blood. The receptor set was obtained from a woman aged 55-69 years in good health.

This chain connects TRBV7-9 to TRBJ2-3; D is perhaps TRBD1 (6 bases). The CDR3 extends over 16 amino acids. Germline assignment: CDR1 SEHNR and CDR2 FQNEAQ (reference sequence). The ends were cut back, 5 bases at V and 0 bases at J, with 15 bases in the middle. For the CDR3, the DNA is TGTGCCAGCAGCCAGGACAGCTTTACGAGCACAGATACGCAGTATTTT. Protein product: CASSQDSFTSTDTQYF.

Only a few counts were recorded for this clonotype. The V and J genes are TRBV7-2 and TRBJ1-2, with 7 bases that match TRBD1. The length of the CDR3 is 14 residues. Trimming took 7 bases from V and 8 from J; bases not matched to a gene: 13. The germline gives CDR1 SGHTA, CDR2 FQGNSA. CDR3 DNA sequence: TGTGCCAGCACTCTCAGGGGGGATCTGGAGGGCTACACCTTC. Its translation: CASTLRGDLEGYTF.

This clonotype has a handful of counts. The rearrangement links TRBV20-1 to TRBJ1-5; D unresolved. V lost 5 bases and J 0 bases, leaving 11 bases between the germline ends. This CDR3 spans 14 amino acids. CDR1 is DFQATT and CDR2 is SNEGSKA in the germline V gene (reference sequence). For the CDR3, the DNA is TGCAGTGCTGATACCGATAATAGCAATCAGCCCCAGCATTTT. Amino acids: CSADTDNSNQPQHF.

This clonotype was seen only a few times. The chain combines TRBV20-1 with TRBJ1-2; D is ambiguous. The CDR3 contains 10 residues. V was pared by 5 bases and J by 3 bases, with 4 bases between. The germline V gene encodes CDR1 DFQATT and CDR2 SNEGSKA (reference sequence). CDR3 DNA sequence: TGCAGTGCTCTCGACTATGGCTACACCTTC. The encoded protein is CSALDYGYTF.

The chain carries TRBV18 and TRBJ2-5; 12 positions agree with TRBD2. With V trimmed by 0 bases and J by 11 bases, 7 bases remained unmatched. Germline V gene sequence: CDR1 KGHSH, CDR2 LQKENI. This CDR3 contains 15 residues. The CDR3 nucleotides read TGTGCCAGCTCACCACCGACTAGCGGGAGCACTGAGCAGTACTTC. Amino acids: CASSPPTSGSTEQYF.

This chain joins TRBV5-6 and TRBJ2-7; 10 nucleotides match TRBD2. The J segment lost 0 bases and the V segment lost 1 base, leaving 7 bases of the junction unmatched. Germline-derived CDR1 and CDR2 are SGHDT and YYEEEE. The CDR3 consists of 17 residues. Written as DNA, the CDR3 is TGTGCCAGCAGCTTGTTGGGGACTAGCGCCTCCTCCTACGAGCAGTACTTC. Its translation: CASSLLGTSASSYEQYF.

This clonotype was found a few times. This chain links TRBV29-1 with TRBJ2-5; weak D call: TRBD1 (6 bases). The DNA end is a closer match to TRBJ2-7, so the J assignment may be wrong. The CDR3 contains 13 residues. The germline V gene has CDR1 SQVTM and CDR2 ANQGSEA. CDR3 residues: CSLRDGQSLEQYF. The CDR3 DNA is TGCAGCCTCCGGGACGGACAGTCCCTCGAGCAGTACTTC.

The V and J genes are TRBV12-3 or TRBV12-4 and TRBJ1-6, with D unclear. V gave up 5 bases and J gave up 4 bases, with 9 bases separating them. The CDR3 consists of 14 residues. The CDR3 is CASSTTEYNSPLHF. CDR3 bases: TGTGCCAGCAGTACGACCGAGTATAATTCACCCCTCCACTTT.

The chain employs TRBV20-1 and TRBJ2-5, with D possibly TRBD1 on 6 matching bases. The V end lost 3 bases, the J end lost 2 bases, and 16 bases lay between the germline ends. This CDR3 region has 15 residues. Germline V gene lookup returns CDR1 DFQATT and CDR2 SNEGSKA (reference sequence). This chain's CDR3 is CSARPLGQGQETQYF. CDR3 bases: TGCAGTGCTAGGCCCTTGGGGCAGGGGCAAGAGACCCAGTACTTC.

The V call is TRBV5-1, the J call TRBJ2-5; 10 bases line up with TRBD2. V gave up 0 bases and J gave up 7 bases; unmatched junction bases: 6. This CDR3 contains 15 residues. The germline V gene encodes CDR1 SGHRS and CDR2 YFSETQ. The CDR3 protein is CASSLALAGEGTQYF. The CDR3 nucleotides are TGCGCCAGCAGCTTGGCTCTAGCGGGAGAGGGGACCCAGTACTTC. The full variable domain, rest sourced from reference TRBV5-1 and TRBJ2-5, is KAGVTQTPRYLIKTRGQQVTLSCSPISGHRSVSWYQQTPGQGLQFLFEYFSETQRNKGNFPGRFSGRQFSNSRSEMNVSTLELGDSALYLCASSLALAGEGTQYFGPGTRLLVL.

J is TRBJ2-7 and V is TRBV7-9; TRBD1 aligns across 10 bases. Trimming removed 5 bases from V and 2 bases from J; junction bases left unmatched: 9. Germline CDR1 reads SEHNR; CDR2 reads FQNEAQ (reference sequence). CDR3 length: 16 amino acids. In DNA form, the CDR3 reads TGTGCCAGCAGCAAAGGGACAGGGGCGGGCCCCTACGAGCAGTACTTC. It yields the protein CASSKGTGAGPYEQYF.

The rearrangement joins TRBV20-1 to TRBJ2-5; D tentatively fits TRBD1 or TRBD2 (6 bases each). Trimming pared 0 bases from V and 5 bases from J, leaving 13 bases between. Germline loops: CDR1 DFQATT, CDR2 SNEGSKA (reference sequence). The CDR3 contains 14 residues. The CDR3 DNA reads TGCAGTGCTAGAGAAAGGGGGGTGGTGGAGACCCAGTACTTC. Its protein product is CSARERGVVETQYF.

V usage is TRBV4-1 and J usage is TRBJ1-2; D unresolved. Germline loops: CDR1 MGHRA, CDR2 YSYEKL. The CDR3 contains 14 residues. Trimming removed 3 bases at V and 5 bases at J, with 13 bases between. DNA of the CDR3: TGCGCCAGCAGCCATGGCAGGAGTAGGTATGGCTACACCTTC. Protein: CASSHGRSRYGYTF.

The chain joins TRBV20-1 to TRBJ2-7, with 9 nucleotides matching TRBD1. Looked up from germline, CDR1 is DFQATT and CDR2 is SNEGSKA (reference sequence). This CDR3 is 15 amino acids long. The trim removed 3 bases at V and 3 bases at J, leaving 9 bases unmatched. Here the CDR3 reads CSASESGTGYYEQYF. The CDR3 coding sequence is TGCAGTGCTAGTGAGTCCGGGACAGGGTACTACGAGCAGTACTTC.

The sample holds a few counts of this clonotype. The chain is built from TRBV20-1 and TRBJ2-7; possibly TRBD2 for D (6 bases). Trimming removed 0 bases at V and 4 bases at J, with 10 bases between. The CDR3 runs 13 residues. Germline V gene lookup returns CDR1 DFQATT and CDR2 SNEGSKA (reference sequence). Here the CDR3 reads CSAREGGMYEQYF. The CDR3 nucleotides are TGCAGTGCTAGAGAGGGCGGGATGTACGAGCAGTACTTC.

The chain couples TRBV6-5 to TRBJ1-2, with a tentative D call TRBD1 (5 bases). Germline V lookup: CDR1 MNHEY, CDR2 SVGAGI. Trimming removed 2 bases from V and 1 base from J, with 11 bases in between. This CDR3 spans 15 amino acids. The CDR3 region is CASSYLAQGNYGYTF. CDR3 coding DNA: TGTGCCAGCAGTTACCTAGCCCAGGGTAACTATGGCTACACCTTC.

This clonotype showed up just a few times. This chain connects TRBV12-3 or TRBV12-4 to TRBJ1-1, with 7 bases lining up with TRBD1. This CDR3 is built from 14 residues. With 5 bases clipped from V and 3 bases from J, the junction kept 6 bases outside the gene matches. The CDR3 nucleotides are TGTGCCAGCAGTATACAGGGGTTGCACACTGAAGCTTTCTTT. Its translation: CASSIQGLHTEAFF.

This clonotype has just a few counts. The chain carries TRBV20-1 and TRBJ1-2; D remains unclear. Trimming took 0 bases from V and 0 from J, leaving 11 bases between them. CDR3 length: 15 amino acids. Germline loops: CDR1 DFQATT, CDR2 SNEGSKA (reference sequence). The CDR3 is CSARDYPQANYGYTF. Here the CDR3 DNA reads TGCAGTGCTAGAGATTACCCTCAGGCTAACTATGGCTACACCTTC.

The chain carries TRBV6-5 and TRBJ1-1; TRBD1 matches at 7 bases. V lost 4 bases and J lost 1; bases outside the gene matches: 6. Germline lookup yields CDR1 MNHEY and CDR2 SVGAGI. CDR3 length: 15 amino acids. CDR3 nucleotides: TGTGCCAGCAGTTTACTCCCAGGGGGGAACACTGAAGCTTTCTTT. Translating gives CASSLLPGGNTEAFF.

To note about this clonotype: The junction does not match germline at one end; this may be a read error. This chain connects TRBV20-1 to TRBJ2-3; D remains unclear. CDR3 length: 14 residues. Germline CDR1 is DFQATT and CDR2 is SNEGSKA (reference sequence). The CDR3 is CSARDLGSTDTRYF. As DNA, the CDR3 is TGCAGTGCTAGAGATCTTGGCAGCACAGATACGCGGTATTTT.

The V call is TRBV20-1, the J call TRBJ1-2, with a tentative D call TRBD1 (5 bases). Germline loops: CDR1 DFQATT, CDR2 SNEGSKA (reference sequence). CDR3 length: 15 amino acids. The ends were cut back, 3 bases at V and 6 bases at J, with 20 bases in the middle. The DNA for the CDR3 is TGCAGTGCTAGCGTAGGGCAGGGCCGAAGGAATGGCTACACCTTC. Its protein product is CSASVGQGRRNGYTF.